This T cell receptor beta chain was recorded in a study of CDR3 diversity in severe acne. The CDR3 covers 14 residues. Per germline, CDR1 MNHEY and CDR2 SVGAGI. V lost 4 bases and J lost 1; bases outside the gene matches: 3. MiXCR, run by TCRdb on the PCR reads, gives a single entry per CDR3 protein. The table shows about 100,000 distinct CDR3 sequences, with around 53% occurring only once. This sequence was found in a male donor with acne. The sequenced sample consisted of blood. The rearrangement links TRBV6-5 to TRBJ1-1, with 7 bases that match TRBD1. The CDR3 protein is CASSWDSSNTEAFF. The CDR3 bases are TGTGCCAGCAGTTGGGACAGCTCGAACACTGAAGCTTTCTTT.